These 10 T cell receptor beta chains were all obtained from the same sample, sequenced in a study of PD-L1 blockade in urothelial cancer. The time point here: peripheral blood 6 weeks after treatment start. The table came from immunoSEQ multiplex PCR; TCRdb's copy has only in-frame clones and leaves some out. This table holds about 76,000 clones, 80% to 95% found once. Here the sequenced sample was PBMCs, taken around atezolizumab (anti-PD-L1) treatment. The origin of the receptors is a woman of 80 years or more with urothelial cancer.

The chain employs TRBV9 and TRBJ2-7; 9 bases align to TRBD2. J gave up 3 bases and V 4 bases, and 11 bases lay outside the gene matches. This CDR3 is built from 16 residues. Germline assignment: CDR1 SGDLS and CDR2 YYNGEE. The CDR3 is CASSLSGTSSYYEQYF. Here the CDR3 DNA reads TGTGCCAGCAGCCTGTCAGGGACTAGCTCTTACTACGAGCAGTACTTC.

The chain links TRBV7-3 to TRBJ2-2; D may be TRBD1 (5 bases). Trimming cost V 5 bases and J 5 bases, with 18 bases left between them. CDR1 and CDR2 (germline): SGHTA, FQGTGA. This CDR3 comprises 16 residues. The CDR3 protein is CASSLQGTISTGELFF. DNA for the CDR3: TGTGCCAGCAGCCTGCAGGGAACGATTTCGACCGGGGAGCTGTTTTTT.

V usage is TRBV28 and J usage is TRBJ2-1; TRBD2 agrees at 7 bases. Looked up from germline, CDR1 is MDHEN and CDR2 is SYDVKM. J gave up 4 bases and V 6 bases, and 12 bases lay outside the gene matches. There are 16 residues in the CDR3. CDR3 in DNA: TGTGCCAGCAGGTCACCTATGGGGGGGTTATACAATGAGCAGTTCTTC. Translated, it gives CASRSPMGGLYNEQFF.

The chain recombines TRBV6-5 with TRBJ2-3, with 8 bases lining up with TRBD1. V lost 10 bases, J lost 3 bases, and 6 bases stayed unmatched. Germline V lookup: CDR1 MNHEY, CDR2 SVGAGI. CDR3 length: 13 residues. Written as DNA, the CDR3 is TGTGCCACCCGGACAGGGCTAACAGATACGCAGTATTTT. It encodes CATRTGLTDTQYF.

V gene TRBV27 combines with J gene TRBJ2-7; no clear D. Per the germline V gene, CDR1 is MNHEY and CDR2 is SMNVEV (reference sequence). Trimming took 5 bases from V and 2 from J, leaving 13 bases between them. CDR3 length: 14 amino acids. The CDR3 region has the DNA TGTGCCAGCAGTCCCCGTTTCAGCGCCTACGAGCAGTACTTC. Its protein product is CASSPRFSAYEQYF.

J is TRBJ2-1 and V is TRBV25-1, with D possibly being TRBD2 (7 bases). Germline CDR1 MGHDK, CDR2 SYGVNS. The CDR3 runs 16 residues. V dropped 7 bases and J dropped 3 bases, with 19 bases sitting between them. The DNA for the CDR3 is TGTGCCAGCACCCCGACGGGGGGCCGTGGCTACAATGAGCAGTTCTTC. Amino acid sequence: CASTPTGGRGYNEQFF.

The CDR3: CASSLAGVTDTQYF. CDR3 nucleotide sequence: TGTGCCAGCAGTCTAGCGGGAGTCACAGATACGCAGTATTTT. This rearrangement joins TRBV27 to TRBJ2-3, with 10 nucleotides matching TRBD2. In germline, CDR1 is MNHEY, CDR2 SMNVEV (reference sequence). This CDR3 has 14 amino acids. The ends lost 5 bases at V and 2 bases at J; junction bases unmatched: 1.

V is TRBV10-3 and J is TRBJ2-5; possible D gene TRBD1, 8 bases. This CDR3 has 15 amino acids. The germline gives CDR1 ENHRY, CDR2 SYGVKD. V shed 6 bases and J shed 5 bases, with 19 bases lying between them. CDR3 protein: CAISGEDRGGETQYF. CDR3 coding DNA: TGTGCCATCAGCGGGGAAGACAGGGGAGGGGAGACCCAGTACTTC.

V gene TRBV13 combines with J gene TRBJ2-1, with D maybe TRBD1 (6 bases). Germline V gene data show CDR1 as PRHDT and CDR2 as FYEKMQ (reference sequence). This CDR3 comprises 13 residues. V was pared by 4 bases and J by 4 bases, with 8 bases between. This CDR3 reads CASSSTGYNEQFF. CDR3 DNA: TGTGCCAGCAGCTCAACAGGGTACAATGAGCAGTTCTTC.

V usage is TRBV5-1 and J usage is TRBJ1-3; the D gene is possibly TRBD1 (5 bases). CDR3 length: 17 residues. Germline assignment: CDR1 SGHRS and CDR2 YFSETQ. V was clipped by 3 bases and J by 0 bases, with 16 bases between them. DNA of the CDR3: TGCGCCAGCAGCTCGGGACTGAGGCCGTCCTCTGGAAACACCATATATTTT. Translation gives CASSSGLRPSSGNTIYF.